This T cell receptor beta chain was sequenced during a study of T cell repertoires in cytomegalovirus infection. Overall study: A matching HLA type, together with CMV infection, was signaled by public TCR beta signatures.

This clonotype was detected many times. Antigen specificity is unknown. Trimming shortened V by 3 bases and J by 1 base, and 7 bases separated the two germline ends. Germline lookup yields CDR1 MNHEY and CDR2 SMNVEV (reference sequence). CDR3 length equals 14 residues. TCRdb recomputed calls from the reads with MiXCR, one row per CDR3 protein. The sample contains hundreds of thousands of distinct CDR3 sequences, 32% of which appear only once. Findings of the study overall: CMV-specific HLA-C-restricted TCR beta clonotypes dominated the ex vivo response.

The chain carries TRBV27 and TRBJ1-5; possible D gene TRBD1, 6 bases. This receptor was obtained from a human donor in good health (CMV status not recorded). Some clones in this sample may be carry-over from other donors' samples. Sample: cultured CD8+ T cells from PBMCs, taken from culture after CMV antigen stimulation. The CDR3 protein is CASSFGQSNQPQHF. In nucleotides, the CDR3 is TGTGCCAGCAGTTTTGGACAGAGCAATCAGCCCCAGCATTTT.